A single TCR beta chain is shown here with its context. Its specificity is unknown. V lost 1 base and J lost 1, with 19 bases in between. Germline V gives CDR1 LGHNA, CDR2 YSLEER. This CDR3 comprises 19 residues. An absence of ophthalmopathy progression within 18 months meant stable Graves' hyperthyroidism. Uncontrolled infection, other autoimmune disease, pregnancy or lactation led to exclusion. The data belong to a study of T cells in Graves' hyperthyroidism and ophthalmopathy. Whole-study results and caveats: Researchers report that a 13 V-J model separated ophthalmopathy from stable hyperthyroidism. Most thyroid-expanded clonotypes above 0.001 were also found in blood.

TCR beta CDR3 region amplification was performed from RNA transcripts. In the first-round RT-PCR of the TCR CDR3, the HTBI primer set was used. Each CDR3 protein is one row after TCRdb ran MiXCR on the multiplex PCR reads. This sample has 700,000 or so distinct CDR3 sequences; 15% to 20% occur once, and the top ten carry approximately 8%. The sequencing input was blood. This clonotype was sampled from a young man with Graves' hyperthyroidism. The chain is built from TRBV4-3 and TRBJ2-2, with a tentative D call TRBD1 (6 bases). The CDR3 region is CASSQGNRVKGLNTGELFF. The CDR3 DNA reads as TGCGCCAGCAGCCAAGGCAACAGGGTGAAGGGCCTGAACACCGGGGAGCTGTTTTTT.